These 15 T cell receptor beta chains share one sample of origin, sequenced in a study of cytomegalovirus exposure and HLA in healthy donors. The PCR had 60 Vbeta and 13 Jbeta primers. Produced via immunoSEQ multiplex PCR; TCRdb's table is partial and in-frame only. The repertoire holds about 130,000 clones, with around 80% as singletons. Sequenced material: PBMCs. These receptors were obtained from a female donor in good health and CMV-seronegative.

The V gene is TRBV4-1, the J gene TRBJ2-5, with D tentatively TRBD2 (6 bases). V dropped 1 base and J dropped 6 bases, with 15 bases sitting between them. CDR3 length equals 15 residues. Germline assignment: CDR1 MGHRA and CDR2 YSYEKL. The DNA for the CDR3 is TGCGCCAGCAGCCAAGTAATAACCGGCGGGAAGACCCAGTACTTC. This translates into CASSQVITGGKTQYF.

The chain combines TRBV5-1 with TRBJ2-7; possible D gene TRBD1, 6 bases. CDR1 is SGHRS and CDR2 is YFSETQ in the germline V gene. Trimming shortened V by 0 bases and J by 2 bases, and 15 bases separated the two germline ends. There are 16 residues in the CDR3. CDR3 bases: TGCGCCAGCAGCTTGGCGGAAGGGGGTTCGCCCTACGAGCAGTACTTC. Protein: CASSLAEGGSPYEQYF.

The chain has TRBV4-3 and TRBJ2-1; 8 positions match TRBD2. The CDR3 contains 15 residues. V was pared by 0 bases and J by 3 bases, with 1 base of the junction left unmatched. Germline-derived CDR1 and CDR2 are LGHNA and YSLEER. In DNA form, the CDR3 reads TGCGCCAGCAGCCAAGATAGCGGGGTCTACAATGAGCAGTTCTTC. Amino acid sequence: CASSQDSGVYNEQFF.

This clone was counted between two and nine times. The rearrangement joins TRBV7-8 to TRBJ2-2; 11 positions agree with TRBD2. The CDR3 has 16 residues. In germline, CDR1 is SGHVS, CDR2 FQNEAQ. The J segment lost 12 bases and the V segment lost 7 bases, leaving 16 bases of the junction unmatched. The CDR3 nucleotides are TGTGCCAGCACGATTAGCGGGAGGGCCGAATCGGAACAGCTGTTTTTT. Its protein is CASTISGRAESEQLFF.

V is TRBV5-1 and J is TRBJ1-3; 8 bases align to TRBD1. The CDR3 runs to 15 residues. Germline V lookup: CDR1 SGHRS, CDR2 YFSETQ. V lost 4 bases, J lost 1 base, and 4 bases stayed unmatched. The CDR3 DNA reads TGCGCCAGCAGCCCGGACAGGGCTTCTGGAAACACCATATATTTT. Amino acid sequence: CASSPDRASGNTIYF.

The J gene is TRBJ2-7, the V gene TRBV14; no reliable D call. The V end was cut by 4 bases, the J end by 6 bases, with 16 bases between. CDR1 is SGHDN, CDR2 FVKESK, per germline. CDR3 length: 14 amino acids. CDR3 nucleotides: TGTGCCAGCAGCCGCCCAACGGGTGGCGGCGAGCAGTACTTC. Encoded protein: CASSRPTGGGEQYF.

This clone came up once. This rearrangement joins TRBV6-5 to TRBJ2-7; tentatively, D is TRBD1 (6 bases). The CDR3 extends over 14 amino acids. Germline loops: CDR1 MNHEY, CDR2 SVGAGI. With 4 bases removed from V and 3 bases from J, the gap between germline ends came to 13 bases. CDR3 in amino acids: CASSFGTWGYEQYF. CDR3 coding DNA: TGTGCCAGCAGTTTCGGGACATGGGGCTACGAGCAGTACTTC.

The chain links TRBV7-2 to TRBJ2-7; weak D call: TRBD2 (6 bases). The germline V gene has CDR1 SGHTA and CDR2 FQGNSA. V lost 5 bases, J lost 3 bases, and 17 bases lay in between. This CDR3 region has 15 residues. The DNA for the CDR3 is TGTGCCAGCAGCCCCGAACCCCAGCGGGTCTACGAGCAGTACTTC. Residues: CASSPEPQRVYEQYF. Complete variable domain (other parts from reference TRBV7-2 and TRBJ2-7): GAGVSQSPSNKVTEKGKDVELRCDPISGHTALYWYRQSLGQGLEFLIYFQGNSAPDKSGLPSDRFSAERTGGSVSTLTIQRTQQEDSAVYLCASSPEPQRVYEQYFGPGTRLTVT.

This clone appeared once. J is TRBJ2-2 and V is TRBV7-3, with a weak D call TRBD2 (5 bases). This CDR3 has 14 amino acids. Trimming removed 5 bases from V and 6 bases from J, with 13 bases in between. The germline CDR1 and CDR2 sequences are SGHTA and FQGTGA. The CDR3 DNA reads TGTGCCAGCAGCGCCATACTAGGAGCCGGGGAGCTGTTTTTT. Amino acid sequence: CASSAILGAGELFF.

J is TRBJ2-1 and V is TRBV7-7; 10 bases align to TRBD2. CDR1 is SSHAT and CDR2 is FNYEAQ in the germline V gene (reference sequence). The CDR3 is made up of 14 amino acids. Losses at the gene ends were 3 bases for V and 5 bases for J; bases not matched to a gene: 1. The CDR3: CASSLGTSDNEQFF. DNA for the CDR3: TGTGCCAGCAGCTTGGGGACTAGCGACAATGAGCAGTTCTTC.

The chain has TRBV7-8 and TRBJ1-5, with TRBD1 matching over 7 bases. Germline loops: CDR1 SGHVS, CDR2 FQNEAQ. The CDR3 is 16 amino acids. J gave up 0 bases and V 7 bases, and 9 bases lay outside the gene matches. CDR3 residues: CASTVGRGRSNQPQHF. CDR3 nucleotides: TGTGCCAGCACCGTTGGAAGGGGGCGTAGCAATCAGCCCCAGCATTTT.

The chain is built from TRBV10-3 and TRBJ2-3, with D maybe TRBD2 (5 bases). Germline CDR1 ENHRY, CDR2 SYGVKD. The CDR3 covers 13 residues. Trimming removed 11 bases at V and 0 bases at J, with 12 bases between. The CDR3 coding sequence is TGTGCCTCCCGGACTCTTAGCACAGATACGCAGTATTTT. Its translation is CASRTLSTDTQYF.

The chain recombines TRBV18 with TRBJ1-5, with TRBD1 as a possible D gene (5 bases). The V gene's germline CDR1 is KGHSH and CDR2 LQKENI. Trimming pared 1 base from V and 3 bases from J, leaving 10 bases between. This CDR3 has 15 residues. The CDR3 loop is CASSPRGGTNQPQHF. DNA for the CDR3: TGTGCCAGCTCACCACGGGGCGGAACCAATCAGCCCCAGCATTTT.

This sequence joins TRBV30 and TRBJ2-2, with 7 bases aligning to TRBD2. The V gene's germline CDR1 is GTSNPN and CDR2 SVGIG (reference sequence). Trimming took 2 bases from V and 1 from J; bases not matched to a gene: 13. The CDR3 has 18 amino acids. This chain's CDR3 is CAWSPPRGRAKNTGELFF. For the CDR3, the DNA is TGTGCCTGGAGTCCCCCTCGGGGGAGGGCGAAGAACACCGGGGAGCTGTTTTTT.

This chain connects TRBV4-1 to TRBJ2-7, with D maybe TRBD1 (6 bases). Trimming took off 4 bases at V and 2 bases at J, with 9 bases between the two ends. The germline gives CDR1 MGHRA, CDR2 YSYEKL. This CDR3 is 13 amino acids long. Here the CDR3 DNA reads TGCGCCAGCAGCCGACAGGAAACCTACGAGCAGTACTTC. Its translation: CASSRQETYEQYF.